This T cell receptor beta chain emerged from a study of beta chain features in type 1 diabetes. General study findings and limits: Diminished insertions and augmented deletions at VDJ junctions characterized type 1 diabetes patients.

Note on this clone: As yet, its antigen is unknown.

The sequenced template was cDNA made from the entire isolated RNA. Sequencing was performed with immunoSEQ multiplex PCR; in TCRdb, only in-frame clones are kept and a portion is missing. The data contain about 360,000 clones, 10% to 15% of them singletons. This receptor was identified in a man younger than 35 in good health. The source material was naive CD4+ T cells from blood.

The CDR3 here is CASSPALRNQPQHF. The CDR3 region has the DNA TGTGCCAGCAGCCCAGCGCTCCGCAATCAGCCCCAGCATTTT. This chain connects TRBV28 to TRBJ1-5, with D uncertain. This CDR3 is built from 14 residues. The V end lost 6 bases, the J end lost 2 bases, and 11 bases lay between the germline ends. CDR1 is MDHEN, CDR2 SYDVKM, per germline.